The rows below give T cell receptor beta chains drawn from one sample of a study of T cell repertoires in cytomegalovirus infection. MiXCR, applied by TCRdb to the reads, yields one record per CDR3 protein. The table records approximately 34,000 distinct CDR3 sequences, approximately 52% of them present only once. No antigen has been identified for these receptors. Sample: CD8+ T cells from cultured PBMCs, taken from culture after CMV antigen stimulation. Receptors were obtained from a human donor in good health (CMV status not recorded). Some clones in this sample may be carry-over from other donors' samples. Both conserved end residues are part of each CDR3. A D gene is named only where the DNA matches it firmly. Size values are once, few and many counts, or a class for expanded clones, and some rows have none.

DNA: TGTGCCAGCAGCCCCCCGAGCGCAGATACGCAGTATTTT
CDR3: CASSPPSADTQYF
J: TRBJ2-3
V: TRBV7-2
D: NA
size: NA

DNA: TGTGCCACCTCCCGGCGGGGAGGCTCCTACAATGAGCAGTTCTTC
CDR3: CATSRRGGSYNEQFF
J: TRBJ2-1
V: TRBV6-1
D: NA
size: few

DNA: TGTGCCAGCAGTGGACAAGCGGGAGGGCCGTTAAACGAGCAGTACTTC
CDR3: CASSGQAGGPLNEQYF
J: TRBJ2-7
V: TRBV12-3/TRBV12-4
D: TRBD2
size: NA

DNA: TGTGCCAGCAGGGAATCTAGCGGGAAAATATACAATGAGCAGTTCTTC
CDR3: CASRESSGKIYNEQFF
J: TRBJ2-1
V: TRBV7-2
D: TRBD2
size: NA

DNA: TGTGCCAGTCGTCAGCGGGGGACATACTTT
CDR3: CASRQRGTYF
J: TRBJ1-1
V: TRBV6-6
D: NA
size: NA

DNA: TGTGCCAGCAGTTACGGGACATCCAATGAGCAGTTCTTC
CDR3: CASSYGTSNEQFF
J: TRBJ2-1
V: TRBV6-6
D: NA
size: NA

DNA: TGTGCCAGTAGTATAAGAGGAAGCGGGAGGGCTTCGAACTGTACCTCTGGGGCCAACGTCCTGACTTTC
CDR3: CASSIRGSGRASNCTSGANVLTF
J: TRBJ2-6
V: TRBV19
D: TRBD2
size: NA

DNA: TGTGCCAGCAGCATTGGACAGGAGAGCAATCAGCCCCAGCATTTT
CDR3: CASSIGQESNQPQHF
J: TRBJ1-5
V: TRBV28
D: TRBD1
size: NA

DNA: TGTGCCAGCAGCTTTCAGTGGGAGGAGACCCAGTACTTC
CDR3: CASSFQWEETQYF
J: TRBJ2-5
V: TRBV7-9
D: NA
size: NA

DNA: TGTGCCATCAGTGGGAAGCAGGGCAGGGACAATGAGCAGTTCTTC
CDR3: CAISGKQGRDNEQFF
J: TRBJ2-1
V: TRBV10-3
D: NA
size: NA

DNA: TGTGCCAGCAGCAAATCCCGGACAGCATATAATTCACCCCTCCACTTT
CDR3: CASSKSRTAYNSPLHF
J: TRBJ1-6
V: TRBV2
D: NA
size: NA

DNA: TGCGCCAGCAGCTTGTTTGGGACTAGCGGGAGCTCCTACAATGAGCAGTTCTTC
CDR3: CASSLFGTSGSSYNEQFF
J: TRBJ2-1
V: TRBV5-1
D: TRBD2
size: many

DNA: TGTGCCAGCAGTTTTGGGACAGGGATTACTGAAGCTTTCTTT
CDR3: CASSFGTGITEAFF
J: TRBJ1-1
V: TRBV6-5
D: TRBD1
size: NA

DNA: TGTGCCAGCAGCCAAGCCTCAGGGGGCGGAGGTCAGCCCCAGCATTTT
CDR3: CASSQASGGGGQPQHF
J: TRBJ1-5
V: TRBV4-2
D: TRBD1
size: NA

DNA: TGTGCCAGCAGTTCGGGACGGGAGGAGGAAAAACTGTTTTTT
CDR3: CASSSGREEEKLFF
J: TRBJ1-4
V: TRBV27
D: NA
size: NA

DNA: TGTGCCAGTAGTATAGAACAGGGTGGCGATACGCAGTATTTT
CDR3: CASSIEQGGDTQYF
J: TRBJ2-3
V: TRBV19
D: NA
size: NA

DNA: TGTGCCAGCAGTTTACCGGGACAGGGTAATTCACCCCTCCACTTT
CDR3: CASSLPGQGNSPLHF
J: TRBJ1-6
V: TRBV7-6
D: TRBD1
size: NA

DNA: TGTGCCAGCAGCTCAACAGGGATCTATGGCTACACCTTC
CDR3: CASSSTGIYGYTF
J: TRBJ1-2
V: TRBV14
D: NA
size: NA

DNA: TGTGCCAGCAGCCCCGGCAGGGTGGGAGAGACCCAGTACTTC
CDR3: CASSPGRVGETQYF
J: TRBJ2-5
V: TRBV9
D: NA
size: once

DNA: TGTGCCAGCAGTCGCGACAGCTCCTACGAGCAGTACTTC
CDR3: CASSRDSSYEQYF
J: TRBJ2-7
V: TRBV27
D: NA
size: NA

DNA: TGTGCCAGCGGCAACTACGAGCAGTACTTC
CDR3: CASGNYEQYF
J: TRBJ2-7
V: TRBV7-9
D: NA
size: once

DNA: TGTGCCAGTAGTATCTCGAGAAACTCACCCCTCCACTTT
CDR3: CASSISRNSPLHF
J: TRBJ1-6
V: TRBV19
D: NA
size: NA

DNA: TGTGCCAGCAGCGCGGGGTGGGGGGGAGGGGCCTACGAGCAGTACTTC
CDR3: CASSAGWGGGAYEQYF
J: TRBJ2-7
V: TRBV7-8
D: TRBD2
size: NA

DNA: TGTGCCAGTAGTATCGGGGTCAATGAGCAGTTCTTC
CDR3: CASSIGVNEQFF
J: TRBJ2-1
V: TRBV19
D: NA
size: many

DNA: TGTGCCAGCAGCGGCCGGGCAGCGCGAGGCTACACCTTC
CDR3: CASSGRAARGYTF
J: TRBJ1-2
V: TRBV7-9
D: NA
size: many

DNA: TGTGCCAGCAGCGAAATTATGGAGAGCTCCTACAATGAGCAGTTCTTC
CDR3: CASSEIMESSYNEQFF
J: TRBJ2-1
V: TRBV3-1
D: NA
size: NA

DNA: TGTGCCAGTACCTTCTCGACAGGAAGGAAGCAGCCCCAGCATTTT
CDR3: CASTFSTGRKQPQHF
J: TRBJ1-5
V: TRBV19
D: NA
size: once

DNA: TGTGCCAGCAGTTACTCGGGTCCACAGGACAGCTATGGCTACACCTTC
CDR3: CASSYSGPQDSYGYTF
J: TRBJ1-2
V: TRBV6-5
D: NA
size: NA

DNA: TGTGCCAGCAGGACCGGGACAGGGTTAGCCGGGGAGCTGTTTTTT
CDR3: CASRTGTGLAGELFF
J: TRBJ2-2
V: TRBV7-3
D: TRBD1
size: NA

DNA: TGCGCCAGCAGCCAGGAGGGACGACTGCCTAATTCACCCCTCCACTTT
CDR3: CASSQEGRLPNSPLHF
J: TRBJ1-6
V: TRBV4-1
D: NA
size: NA

DNA: TGTGCCAGCAGCTTAAGGTACAATCAGCCCCAGCATTTT
CDR3: CASSLRYNQPQHF
J: TRBJ1-5
V: TRBV5-5
D: NA
size: NA